This TCR beta chain was observed in a study of T-cell memory formation after mild COVID-19. Findings and caveats of the study: Prior to infection, memory already included some responding clones, suggesting cross-reactive memory joined.

The CDR3 spans 15 residues. V lost 3 bases, J lost 6 bases, and 6 bases stayed unmatched. Germline lookup yields CDR1 GTSNPN and CDR2 SVGIG (reference sequence). TCRdb reprocessed the 5' RACE reads with MiXCR, giving one entry per CDR3 protein. The table includes some 200,000 distinct CDR3 sequences, more than 8% detected once. Details on this clonotype: The antigen is undetermined.

This sequence joins TRBV30 and TRBJ2-2; 11 positions agree with TRBD2. The clonotype originates from a man between 18 and 35 years old who had mild COVID-19 (a few samples of this study predate the infection). Cell type and time point are not known. Sequencing used PBMCs or a T cell subset sorted from them (not recorded which). CDR3 region: CAWRLAGGPPGELFF. The CDR3 nucleotides read TGTGCCTGGAGATTAGCGGGGGGGCCCCCCGGGGAGCTGTTTTTT. Together with reference TRBV30 and TRBJ2-2, the CDR3 gives the full variable domain: SQTIHQWPATLVQPVGSPLSLECTVEGTSNPNLYWYRQAAGRGLQLLFYSVGIGQISSEVPQNLSASRPQDRQFILSSKKLLLSDSGFYLCAWRLAGGPPGELFFGEGSRLTVL.